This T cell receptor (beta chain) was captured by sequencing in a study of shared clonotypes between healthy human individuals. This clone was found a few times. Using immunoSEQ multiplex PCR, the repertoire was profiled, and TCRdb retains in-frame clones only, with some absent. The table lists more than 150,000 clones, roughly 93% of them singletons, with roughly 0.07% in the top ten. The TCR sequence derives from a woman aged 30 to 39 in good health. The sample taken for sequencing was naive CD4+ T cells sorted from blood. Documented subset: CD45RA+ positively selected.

DNA for the CDR3: TGTGCCAGGCGCAAACAGGGCCCTCCCTACGAGCAGTACTTC. It translates to CARRKQGPPYEQYF. The chain employs TRBV2 and TRBJ2-7; D may be TRBD1 (6 bases). V was pared by 9 bases and J by 2 bases, with 17 bases between. Germline V CDR1 and CDR2: SNHLY, FYNNEI. This CDR3 contains 14 residues.